This T cell receptor beta chain was retrieved from a study of cytomegalovirus exposure and HLA in healthy donors. V lost 3 bases and J lost 6; bases outside the gene matches: 6. CDR1 SQVTM and CDR2 ANQGSEA come from the germline V gene. The CDR3 consists of 13 residues. The PCR had 60 Vbeta and 13 Jbeta primers. Here immunoSEQ multiplex PCR was the method, and the copy in TCRdb shows in-frame clones only, minus some. Seen here are 90,000 to 120,000 clones, more than 75% observed once, and the top ten hold approximately 5.3%. Sequencing was performed on PBMCs. The rearrangement links TRBV29-1 to TRBJ2-3, with 7 positions matching TRBD1. The clonotype originates from a woman aged 18-29 years in good health and CMV-seropositive. CDR3: CSVDWDRGDTQYF. DNA for the CDR3: TGCAGCGTTGATTGGGACAGAGGGGATACGCAGTATTTT.